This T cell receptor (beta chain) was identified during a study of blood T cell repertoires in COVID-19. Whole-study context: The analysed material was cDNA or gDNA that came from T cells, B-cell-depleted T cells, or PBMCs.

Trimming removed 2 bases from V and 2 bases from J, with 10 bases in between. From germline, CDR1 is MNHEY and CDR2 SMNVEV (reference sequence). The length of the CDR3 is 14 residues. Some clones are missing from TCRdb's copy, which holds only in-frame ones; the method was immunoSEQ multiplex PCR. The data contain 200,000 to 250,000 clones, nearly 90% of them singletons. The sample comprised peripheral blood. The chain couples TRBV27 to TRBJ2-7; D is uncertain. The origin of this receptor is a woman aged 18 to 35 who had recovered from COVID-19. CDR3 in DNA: TGTGCCAGCAGTTTAACCCGCAGGCCCTACGAGCAGTACTTC. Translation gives CASSLTRRPYEQYF.